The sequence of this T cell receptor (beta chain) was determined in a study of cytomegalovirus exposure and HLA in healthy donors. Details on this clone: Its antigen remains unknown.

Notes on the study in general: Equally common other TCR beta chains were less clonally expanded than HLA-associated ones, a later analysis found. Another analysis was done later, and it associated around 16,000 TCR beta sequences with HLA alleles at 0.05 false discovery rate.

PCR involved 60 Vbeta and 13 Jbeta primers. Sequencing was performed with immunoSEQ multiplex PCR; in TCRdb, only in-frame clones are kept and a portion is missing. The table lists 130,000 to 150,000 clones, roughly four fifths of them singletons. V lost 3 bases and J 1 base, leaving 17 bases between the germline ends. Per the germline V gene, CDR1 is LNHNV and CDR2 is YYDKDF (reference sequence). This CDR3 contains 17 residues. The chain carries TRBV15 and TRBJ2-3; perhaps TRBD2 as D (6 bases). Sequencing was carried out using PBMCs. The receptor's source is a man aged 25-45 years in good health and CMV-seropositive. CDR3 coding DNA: TGTGCCACCAGCAGGCCCGGCGGGATCTCCGGCACAGATACGCAGTATTTT. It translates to CATSRPGGISGTDTQYF.